This T cell receptor beta chain was captured in a study of T cells in Graves' hyperthyroidism and ophthalmopathy (dated by TCRdb to the late 2010s). A note on the overall study: Peripheral blood was sampled at the time of initial diagnosis, prior to any treatment. After sampling, hyperthyroidism patients received methimazole starting at 30 mg daily, and ophthalmopathy patients received high-dose intravenous methylprednisolone. Whether ophthalmopathy could be predicted prospectively was tested in an independent validation cohort made up of 18 hyperthyroidism patients plus 17 patients who later progressed to ophthalmopathy. In addition, the study compared T-cell repertoires in thyroid tissue and in blood from several Graves' hyperthyroidism patients. According to the paper, TCR Vbeta CDR3 sequencing was carried out on about 140 peripheral blood samples, which came from some 41 ophthalmopathy, approximately 72 hyperthyroidism and approximately 17 progressor patients. For training and testing, the 110 or so patients in the discovery cohort were randomly divided in a 7:3 ratio. To identify distinguishing TCR V-J signatures, a discovery cohort of around 100 patients was used, comprising 40 to 45 with Graves' ophthalmopathy and approximately 58 with stable Graves' hyperthyroidism.

The TCR beta CDR3 regions were amplified from RNA transcripts. The TCR CDR3 was subjected to a first round of RT-PCR using the HTBI primer set and the Qiagen OneStep RT-PCR kit. The libraries were constructed in a second round of multiplex PCR and then size-selected and purified. The libraries were sequenced on an Illumina HiSeq2000 using paired-end 100 bp reads. In the original analysis: SOAPnuke was used to process the raw data, with reads discarded if the reads contained adapters or uncalled bases, had a mean Phred below 15, or lacked an exact constant-primer or identifier match. COPE v1.2.5 was used to merge the high-quality paired reads, and each unique nucleotide sequence was defined as a clonotype. Clonotypes were aligned to IMGT TRBV, TRBD and TRBJ reference segments using MiTCR v1.1. Only V-J combinations with frequency above 0.0001, covering 99.2% of repertoires, were analysed. The TCS score was defined as F50 (clonal expansion) divided by E x V (chaos), with BLOSUM62-based TCRdist calculated between CDR3 peptides within each V-J. Welch's t-statistics and random forest reduced several hundred V-J features to 13, which were used in a naive Bayes classifier (R e1071). The public reads were reanalyzed by TCRdb: fastp trimming at Q25, MiXCR alignment, in-frame beta chains only. Rows are unified per CDR3 protein, each entry keeping the most common DNA and genes. The V and J calls shown here were made by TCRdb, not taken from the authors' results. The table for this sample lists some 570,000 distinct CDR3 sequences; over 12% of them were counted only once. Clones ranked in the top ten supply about 6.6% of the sample.

Ophthalmopathy patients had moderately to severely active disease, Clinical Activity Score of at least 3, NOSPECS grade of at least 4, and duration under 3 months. Exclusion was applied to patients with uncontrolled infections, other autoimmune diseases, pregnancy or lactation. Diagnoses were based on clinical symptoms, serum thyroxine and TRAb, thyroid ultrasound and orbital computed tomography. PBMCs were isolated from around 10 ml of fresh peripheral blood by Ficoll-Paque density gradient centrifugation. Total RNA was extracted with Trizol reagent, and quality was checked on an Agilent 2100 Bioanalyzer. The full study reports these points: No statistical method was used to fix the sample size in advance, and group allocation was not hidden from the investigators. Blood samples also contained most of the expanded thyroid clonotypes (frequency above 0.001), which suggests that blood repertoires may reflect thyroid immune responses. In validation, the model predicted progression to ophthalmopathy a median of approximately 6.6 months before onset, with about 67% sensitivity and 72.22% specificity. A model built on a 13 V-J signature distinguished ophthalmopathy from stable hyperthyroidism, reaching approximately 89% sensitivity and around 81% specificity in cross-validation and 80%/75% in testing.

This clonotype was seen repeatedly, ten times or more. The specificity of this receptor is unknown. Nothing much larger sits one base from this clone, and base qualities are not available. The CDR3 has 16 amino acids, counting the end cysteine and phenylalanine. The DNA shown is the 48-base CDR3, in frame from base 1. CDR1 MDHEN and CDR2 SYDVKM are derived from the germline V gene. V trim: 4 bases; J trim: 4 bases; unmatched bases: 6. This receptor chain uses TRBV28 and TRBJ1-6, with 8 middle bases fitting TRBD1. The sample was blood. The receptor's source is a woman under 30 with Graves' ophthalmopathy. The CDR3 has the sequence CASSSQGAGYNSPLHF. The sequenced DNA: TGTGCCAGCAGTTCTCAGGGGGCAGGGTATAATTCACCCCTCCACTTT.